This T cell receptor (beta chain) was sequenced in a study of blood T cell repertoires in COVID-19. As for the study in general: Specimens from acute and convalescent COVID-19 originated in the United States, Italy and Spain. Sample material is recorded as cDNA or gDNA derived from T cells, B-cell-depleted T cells, or PBMCs.

Patients from Seattle were sampled longitudinally, starting during active infection. The trim removed 4 bases at V and 5 bases at J, leaving 7 bases unmatched. CDR1 is MGHRA, CDR2 YSYEKL, per germline. The CDR3 extends over 16 amino acids. In the study's own analysis: Amplification of reference gene primers provided the estimated nucleated cell counts. Some clones are missing from TCRdb's copy, which holds only in-frame ones; the method was immunoSEQ multiplex PCR. The DNA was the basis for D and trimming; V, J and clone size are from that table. In the table there are some 220,000 clones, roughly four fifths of which are singletons.

The material sequenced was peripheral blood. The chain couples TRBV4-1 to TRBJ2-2; 10 positions match TRBD1. The receptor was isolated from a woman in her 70s with COVID-19, enrolled during active disease. CDR3 coding DNA: TGCGCCAGCAGCCCAGGGACAGGGGCTAATACCGGGGAGCTGTTTTTT. Translating gives CASSPGTGANTGELFF.